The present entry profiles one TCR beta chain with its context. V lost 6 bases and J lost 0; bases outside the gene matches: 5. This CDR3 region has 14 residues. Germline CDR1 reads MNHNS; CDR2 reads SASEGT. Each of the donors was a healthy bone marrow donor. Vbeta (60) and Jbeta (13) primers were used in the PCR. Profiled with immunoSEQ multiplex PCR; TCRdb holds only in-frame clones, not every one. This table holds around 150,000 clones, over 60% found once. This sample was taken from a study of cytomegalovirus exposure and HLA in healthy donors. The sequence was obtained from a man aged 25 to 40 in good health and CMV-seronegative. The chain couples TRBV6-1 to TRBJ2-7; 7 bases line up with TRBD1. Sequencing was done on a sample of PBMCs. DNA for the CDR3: TGTGCCAGCAGCCCCGACAGGGTCTCCTACGAGCAGTACTTC. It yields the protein CASSPDRVSYEQYF.